Below are 3 T cell receptor beta chains sequenced from a single sample in a study of blood T cell repertoires in COVID-19. Sequenced by immunoSEQ multiplex PCR; TCRdb stores in-frame clones only, minus some. The sample gives approximately 81,000 clones, 91% of which show up once; 1.9% is in the top ten. Sequencing input: peripheral blood. The receptors were sampled from a woman aged 45-65 years in a cohort sampled during active COVID-19.

The chain joins TRBV19 to TRBJ2-1, with 13 bases identical to TRBD2. The CDR3 contains 15 residues. The V segment lost 6 bases and the J segment 4 bases; nucleotides outside the gene matches: 3. CDR1 is LNHDA, CDR2 SQIVND, per germline (reference sequence). The CDR3 region is CASRELAGGYNEQFF. For the CDR3, the DNA is TGTGCCAGTAGGGAACTAGCGGGAGGGTACAATGAGCAGTTCTTC.

The V and J genes are TRBV7-9 and TRBJ2-7, with TRBD2 identical over 7 bases. The CDR3 is 16 residues long. With 7 bases clipped from V and 0 bases from J, the junction kept 12 bases outside the gene matches. From germline, CDR1 is SEHNR and CDR2 FQNEAQ (reference sequence). The CDR3 sequence: CASTKGSGRASYEQYF. The CDR3 DNA is TGTGCCAGCACCAAGGGATCGGGGAGGGCCTCCTACGAGCAGTACTTC.

The J gene is TRBJ2-7, the V gene TRBV5-1, with D unclear. This CDR3 is built from 13 residues. V was pared by 4 bases and J by 0 bases, with 8 bases between. CDR1 and CDR2 from the germline V gene are SGHRS and YFSETQ. The CDR3 sequence is CASSPPSSYEQYF. As DNA, the CDR3 is TGCGCCAGCAGCCCACCCAGCTCCTACGAGCAGTACTTC.